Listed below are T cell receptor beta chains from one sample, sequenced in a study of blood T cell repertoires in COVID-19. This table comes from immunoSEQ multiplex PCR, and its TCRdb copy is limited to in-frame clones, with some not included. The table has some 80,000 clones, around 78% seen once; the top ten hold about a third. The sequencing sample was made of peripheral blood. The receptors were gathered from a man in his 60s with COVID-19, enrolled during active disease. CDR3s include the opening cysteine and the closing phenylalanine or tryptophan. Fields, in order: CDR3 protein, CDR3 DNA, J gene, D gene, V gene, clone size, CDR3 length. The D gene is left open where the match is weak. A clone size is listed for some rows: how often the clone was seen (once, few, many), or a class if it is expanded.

cdr3_aa: CASSLEFDRGPDTQYF; cdr3_nt: TGCGCCAGCAGCCTCGAATTCGACAGGGGCCCAGATACGCAGTATTTT; j_call: TRBJ2-3; d_call: TRBD1; v_call: TRBV5-1; clone_size: NA; cdr3_length: 16
cdr3_aa: CASTPRDYGYTF; cdr3_nt: TGTGCCAGCACCCCGCGGGACTATGGCTACACCTTC; j_call: TRBJ1-2; d_call: NA; v_call: TRBV6-5; clone_size: NA; cdr3_length: 12
cdr3_aa: CASSVRGKFDEKLFF; cdr3_nt: TGTGCCAGCAGTGTAAGGGGCAAGTTTGACGAAAAACTGTTTTTT; j_call: TRBJ1-4; d_call: NA; v_call: TRBV25-1; clone_size: NA; cdr3_length: 15
cdr3_aa: CASSLTNERGEQYF; cdr3_nt: TGTGCCAGCAGCTTGACGAACGAGCGGGGGGAGCAGTACTTC; j_call: TRBJ2-7; d_call: TRBD2; v_call: TRBV5-4; clone_size: NA; cdr3_length: 14
cdr3_aa: CASQRGGNTEAFF; cdr3_nt: TGTGCCAGCCAGAGGGGAGGGAACACTGAAGCTTTCTTT; j_call: TRBJ1-1; d_call: NA; v_call: TRBV2; clone_size: NA; cdr3_length: 13
cdr3_aa: CASSQIDRAYEQYF; cdr3_nt: TGTGCCAGCAGCCAAATTGACAGGGCCTACGAGCAGTACTTC; j_call: TRBJ2-7; d_call: TRBD1; v_call: TRBV7-9; clone_size: NA; cdr3_length: 14
cdr3_aa: CASSEATGSYNEQFF; cdr3_nt: TGTGCCAGCAGTGAAGCTACGGGCTCCTACAATGAGCAGTTCTTC; j_call: TRBJ2-1; d_call: NA; v_call: TRBV6-1; clone_size: NA; cdr3_length: 15
cdr3_aa: CASSRSDRGNEKLFF; cdr3_nt: TGTGCCAGCAGTAGGTCGGACAGGGGGAATGAAAAACTGTTTTTT; j_call: TRBJ1-4; d_call: TRBD1; v_call: TRBV6-5; clone_size: NA; cdr3_length: 15
cdr3_aa: CASSPLGGGPLNEQFF; cdr3_nt: TGTGCCAGCTCACCCCTAGGGGGGGGGCCATTGAATGAGCAGTTCTTC; j_call: TRBJ2-1; d_call: NA; v_call: TRBV18; clone_size: NA; cdr3_length: 16
cdr3_aa: CASSINKLAGISGANVLTF; cdr3_nt: TGTGCCAGTAGTATAAATAAGCTAGCGGGGATCTCTGGGGCCAACGTCCTGACTTTC; j_call: TRBJ2-6; d_call: TRBD2; v_call: TRBV19; clone_size: NA; cdr3_length: 19
cdr3_aa: CASSSRRQGKRNEQFF; cdr3_nt: TGTGCCAGCAGTTCTCGTCGACAGGGAAAACGCAATGAGCAGTTCTTC; j_call: TRBJ2-1; d_call: TRBD1; v_call: TRBV6-5; clone_size: NA; cdr3_length: 16
cdr3_aa: CASSFGGFYGYTF; cdr3_nt: TGTGCCAGCAGTTTCGGGGGGTTTTATGGCTACACCTTC; j_call: TRBJ1-2; d_call: NA; v_call: TRBV12-3/TRBV12-4; clone_size: NA; cdr3_length: 13
cdr3_aa: CAWRVSGSGDTQYF; cdr3_nt: TGTGCCTGGAGGGTTAGCGGGAGTGGAGATACGCAGTATTTT; j_call: TRBJ2-3; d_call: TRBD2; v_call: TRBV30; clone_size: once; cdr3_length: 14
cdr3_aa: CASSPGGADYEQYF; cdr3_nt: TGCGCCAGCAGCCCGGGAGGAGCCGACTACGAGCAGTACTTC; j_call: TRBJ2-7; d_call: TRBD2; v_call: TRBV5-1; clone_size: NA; cdr3_length: 14
cdr3_aa: CASSWGLAGNTGELFF; cdr3_nt: TGTGCCAGCAGCTGGGGACTAGCGGGGAACACCGGGGAGCTGTTTTTT; j_call: TRBJ2-2; d_call: TRBD2; v_call: TRBV5-4; clone_size: once; cdr3_length: 16
cdr3_aa: CASSQDLSFSSGNTIYF; cdr3_nt: TGTGCCAGCAGCCAAGATCTGTCCTTTAGCTCTGGAAACACCATATATTTT; j_call: TRBJ1-3; d_call: NA; v_call: TRBV4-2; clone_size: NA; cdr3_length: 17
cdr3_aa: CASSRVGTEAFF; cdr3_nt: TGTGCCAGCAGCAGGGTGGGCACTGAAGCTTTCTTT; j_call: TRBJ1-1; d_call: NA; v_call: TRBV2; clone_size: NA; cdr3_length: 12
cdr3_aa: CAWSVRFGRTSGFQETQYF; cdr3_nt: TGTGCCTGGAGTGTACGGTTTGGGAGGACTAGCGGATTCCAAGAGACCCAGTACTTC; j_call: TRBJ2-5; d_call: TRBD2; v_call: TRBV30; clone_size: NA; cdr3_length: 19
cdr3_aa: CSSIDGGQAKNIQYF; cdr3_nt: TGCAGTTCTATTGACGGGGGGCAGGCCAAAAACATTCAGTACTTC; j_call: TRBJ2-4; d_call: NA; v_call: TRBV20-1; clone_size: once; cdr3_length: 15
cdr3_aa: CASGGGQGVTGELFF; cdr3_nt: TGTGCCAGCGGTGGGGGACAGGGGGTCACCGGGGAGCTGTTTTTT; j_call: TRBJ2-2; d_call: TRBD1; v_call: TRBV7-3; clone_size: NA; cdr3_length: 15
cdr3_aa: CASSYSSGRGYGYTF; cdr3_nt: TGTGCCAGCAGTTACTCGTCCGGGAGAGGCTATGGCTACACCTTC; j_call: TRBJ1-2; d_call: NA; v_call: TRBV6-6; clone_size: NA; cdr3_length: 15
cdr3_aa: CASSLQGISYEQYF; cdr3_nt: TGTGCCAGCAGCCTACAGGGGATAAGCTACGAGCAGTACTTC; j_call: TRBJ2-7; d_call: TRBD1; v_call: TRBV5-4; clone_size: NA; cdr3_length: 14